This T cell receptor (beta chain) originates from a study of blood T cell repertoires in COVID-19. Study-level background: There were acute and convalescent COVID-19 samples, and they came from the United States, Italy and Spain.

This clone has just a few counts. Original methodology: Nucleated cell counts were estimated from reference gene primer amplification. Here immunoSEQ multiplex PCR was the method, and the copy in TCRdb shows in-frame clones only, minus some. V and J calls and clone size are those listed in that table; D and trimming were worked out from the DNA. The sample has about 300,000 clones, around 82% seen once. Germline V CDR1 and CDR2: LNHNV, YYDKDF (reference sequence). V gave up 2 bases and J gave up 2 bases, with 6 bases separating them. CDR3 length: 13 amino acids. Source material: peripheral blood. This TCR derives from a woman between 45 and 60 years old with acute or convalescent COVID-19. The rearrangement links TRBV15 to TRBJ1-2; D is possibly TRBD1 (6 bases). The CDR3 DNA reads TGTGCCACCAGCAGACAGGGGAACTATGGCTACACCTTC. This translates into CATSRQGNYGYTF.